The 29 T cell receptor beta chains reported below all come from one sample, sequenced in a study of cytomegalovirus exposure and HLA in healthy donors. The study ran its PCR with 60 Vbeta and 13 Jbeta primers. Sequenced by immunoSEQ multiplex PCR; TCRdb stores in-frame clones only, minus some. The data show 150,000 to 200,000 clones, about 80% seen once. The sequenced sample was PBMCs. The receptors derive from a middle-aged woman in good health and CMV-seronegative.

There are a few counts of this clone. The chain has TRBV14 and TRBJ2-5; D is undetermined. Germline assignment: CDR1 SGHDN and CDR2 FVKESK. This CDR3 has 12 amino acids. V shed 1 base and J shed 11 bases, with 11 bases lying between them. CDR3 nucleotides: TGTGCCAGCAGCCAAGTTTACTCCCTTCAGTACTTC. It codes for CASSQVYSLQYF.

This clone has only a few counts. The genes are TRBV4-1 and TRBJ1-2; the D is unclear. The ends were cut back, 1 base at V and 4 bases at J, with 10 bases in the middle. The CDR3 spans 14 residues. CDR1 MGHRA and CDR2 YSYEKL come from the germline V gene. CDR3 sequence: CASSQASDFYGYTF. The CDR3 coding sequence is TGCGCCAGCAGCCAAGCCAGTGACTTCTATGGCTACACCTTC.

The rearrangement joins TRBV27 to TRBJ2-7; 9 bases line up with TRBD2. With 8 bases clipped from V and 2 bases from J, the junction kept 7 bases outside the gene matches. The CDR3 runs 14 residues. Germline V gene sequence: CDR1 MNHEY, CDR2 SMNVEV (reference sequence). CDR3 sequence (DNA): TGTGCCAGCTCTCGGACTAGCGAGCCCTACGAGCAGTACTTC. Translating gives CASSRTSEPYEQYF.

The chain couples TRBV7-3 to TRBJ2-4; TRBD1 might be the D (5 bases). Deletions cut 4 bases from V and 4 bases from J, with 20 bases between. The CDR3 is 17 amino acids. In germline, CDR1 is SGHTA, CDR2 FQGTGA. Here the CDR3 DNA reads TGTGCCAGCAGCTATCGGGCCCTAGGCAGGGCTAAAAACATTCAGTACTTC. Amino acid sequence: CASSYRALGRAKNIQYF.

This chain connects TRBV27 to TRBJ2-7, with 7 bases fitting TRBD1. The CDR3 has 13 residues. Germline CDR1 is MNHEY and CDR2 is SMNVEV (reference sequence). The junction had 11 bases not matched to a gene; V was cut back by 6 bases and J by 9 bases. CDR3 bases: TGTGCCAGCAGGGAGAGGGGGCGCTTAGGGCAGTACTTC. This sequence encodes CASRERGRLGQYF.

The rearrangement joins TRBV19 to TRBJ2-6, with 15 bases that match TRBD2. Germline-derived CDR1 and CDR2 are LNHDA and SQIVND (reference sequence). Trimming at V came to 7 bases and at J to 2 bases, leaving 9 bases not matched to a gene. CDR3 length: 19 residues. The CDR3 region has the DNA TGTGCCAGTATGGGGGGACTAGCGGGAGGCGCCGCTGGGGCCAACGTCCTGACTTTC. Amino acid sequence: CASMGGLAGGAAGANVLTF.

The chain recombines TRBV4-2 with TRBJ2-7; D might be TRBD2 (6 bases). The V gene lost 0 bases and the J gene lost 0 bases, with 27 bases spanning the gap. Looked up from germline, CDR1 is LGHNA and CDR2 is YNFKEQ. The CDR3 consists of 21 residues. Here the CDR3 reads CASSQERWQGSSRGNSYEQYF. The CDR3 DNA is TGTGCCAGCAGCCAAGAGAGATGGCAGGGATCTTCGCGGGGTAACTCCTACGAGCAGTACTTC.

The CDR3 nucleotides read TGTGCCAGCAGTGGGGTGCGGGGGGTATCCTACAATGAGCAGTTCTTC. Translating it yields CASSGVRGVSYNEQFF. This chain connects TRBV2 to TRBJ2-1; 8 bases are shared with TRBD2. This CDR3 region has 16 residues. Per the germline V gene, CDR1 is SNHLY and CDR2 is FYNNEI. Trimming cost V 4 bases and J 1 base; bases outside gene matches: 6.

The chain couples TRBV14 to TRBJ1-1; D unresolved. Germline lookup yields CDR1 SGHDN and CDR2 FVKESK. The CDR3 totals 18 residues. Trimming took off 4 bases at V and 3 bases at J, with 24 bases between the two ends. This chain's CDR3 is CASSPLSRFSKVHTEAFF. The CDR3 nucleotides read TGTGCCAGCAGCCCCTTATCTAGGTTTTCGAAGGTCCACACTGAAGCTTTCTTT.

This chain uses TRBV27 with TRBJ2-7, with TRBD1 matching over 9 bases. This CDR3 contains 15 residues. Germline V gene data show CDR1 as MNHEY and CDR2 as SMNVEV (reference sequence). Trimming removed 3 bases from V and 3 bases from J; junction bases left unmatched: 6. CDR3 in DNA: TGTGCCAGCAGTTTGGGGCCGGGACAGGGCTACGAGCAGTACTTC. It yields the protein CASSLGPGQGYEQYF.

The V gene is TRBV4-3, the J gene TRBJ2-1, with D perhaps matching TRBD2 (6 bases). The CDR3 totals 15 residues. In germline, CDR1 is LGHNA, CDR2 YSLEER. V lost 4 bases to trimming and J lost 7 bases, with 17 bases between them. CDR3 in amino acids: CASSRGTVGGNEQFF. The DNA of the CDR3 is TGCGCCAGCAGCCGAGGGACTGTGGGCGGGAATGAGCAGTTCTTC.

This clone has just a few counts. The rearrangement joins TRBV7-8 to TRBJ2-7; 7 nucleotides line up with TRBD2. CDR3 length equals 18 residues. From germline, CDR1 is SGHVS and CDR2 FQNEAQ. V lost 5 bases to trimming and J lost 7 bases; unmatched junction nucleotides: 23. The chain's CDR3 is CASSLTPVGGNFRVEQYF. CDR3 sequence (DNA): TGTGCCAGCAGCCTGACCCCGGTGGGAGGGAACTTTAGGGTTGAGCAGTACTTC.

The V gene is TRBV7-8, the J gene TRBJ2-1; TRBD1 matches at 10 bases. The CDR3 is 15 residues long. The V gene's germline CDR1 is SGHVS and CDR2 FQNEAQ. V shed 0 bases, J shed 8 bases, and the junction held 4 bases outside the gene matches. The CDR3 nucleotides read TGTGCCAGCAGCTTAGCGGGACAGGGGACCGATGAGCAGTTCTTC. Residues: CASSLAGQGTDEQFF.

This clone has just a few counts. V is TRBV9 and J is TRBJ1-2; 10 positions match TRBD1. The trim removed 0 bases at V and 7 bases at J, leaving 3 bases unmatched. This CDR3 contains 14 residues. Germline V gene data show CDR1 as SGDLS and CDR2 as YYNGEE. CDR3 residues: CASSVAGTGAGYTF. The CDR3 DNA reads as TGTGCCAGCAGCGTAGCCGGGACAGGGGCTGGCTACACCTTC.

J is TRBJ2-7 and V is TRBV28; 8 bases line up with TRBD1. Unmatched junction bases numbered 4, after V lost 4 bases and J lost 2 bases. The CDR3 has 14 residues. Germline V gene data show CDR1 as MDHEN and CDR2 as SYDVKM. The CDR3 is CASSSPGQAYEQYF. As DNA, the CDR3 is TGTGCCAGCAGTTCCCCGGGACAGGCCTACGAGCAGTACTTC. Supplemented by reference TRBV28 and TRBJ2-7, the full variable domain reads DVKVTQSSRYLVKRTGEKVFLECVQDMDHENMFWYRQDPGLGLRLIYFSYDVKMKEKGDIPEGYSVSREKKERFSLILESASTNQTSMYLCASSSPGQAYEQYFGPGTRLTVT.

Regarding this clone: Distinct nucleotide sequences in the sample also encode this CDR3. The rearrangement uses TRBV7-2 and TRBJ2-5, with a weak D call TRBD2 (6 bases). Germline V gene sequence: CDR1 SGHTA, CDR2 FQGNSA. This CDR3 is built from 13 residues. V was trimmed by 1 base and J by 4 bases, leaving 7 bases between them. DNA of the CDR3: TGTGCCAGCAGCTTAGTGGGGGGAGAGACCCAGTACTTC. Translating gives CASSLVGGETQYF. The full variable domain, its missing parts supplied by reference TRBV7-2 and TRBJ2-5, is GAGVSQSPSNKVTEKGKDVELRCDPISGHTALYWYRQSLGQGLEFLIYFQGNSAPDKSGLPSDRFSAERTGGSVSTLTIQRTQQEDSAVYLCASSLVGGETQYFGPGTRLLVL.

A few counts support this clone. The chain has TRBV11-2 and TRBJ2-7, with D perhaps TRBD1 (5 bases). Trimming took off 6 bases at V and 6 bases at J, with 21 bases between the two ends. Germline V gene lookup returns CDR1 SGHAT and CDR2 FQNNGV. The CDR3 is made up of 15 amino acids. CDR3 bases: TGTGCCAGCAGTGTCCGTCCCAAATGGGGCAGCGAGCAGTACTTC. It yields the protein CASSVRPKWGSEQYF. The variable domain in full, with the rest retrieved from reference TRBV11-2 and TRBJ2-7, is EAGVAQSPRYKIIEKRQSVAFWCNPISGHATLYWYQQILGQGPKLLIQFQNNGVVDDSQLPKDRFSAERLKGVDSTLKIQPAKLEDSAVYLCASSVRPKWGSEQYFGPGTRLTVT.

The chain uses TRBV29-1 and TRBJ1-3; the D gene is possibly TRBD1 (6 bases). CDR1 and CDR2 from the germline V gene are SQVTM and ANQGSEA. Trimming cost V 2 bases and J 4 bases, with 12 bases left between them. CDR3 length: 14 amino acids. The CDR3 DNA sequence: TGCAGCGTTGAACAGGGGCGATCGGGAAACACCATATATTTT. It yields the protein CSVEQGRSGNTIYF.

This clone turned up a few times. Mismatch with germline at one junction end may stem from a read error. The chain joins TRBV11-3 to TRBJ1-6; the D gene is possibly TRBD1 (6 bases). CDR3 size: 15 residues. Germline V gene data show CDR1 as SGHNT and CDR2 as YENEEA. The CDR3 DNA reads TGTGCCAGCAACCCCGGAGCAGGGGATAATTCGCCCCTCCACTTT. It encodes CASNPGAGDNSPLHF.

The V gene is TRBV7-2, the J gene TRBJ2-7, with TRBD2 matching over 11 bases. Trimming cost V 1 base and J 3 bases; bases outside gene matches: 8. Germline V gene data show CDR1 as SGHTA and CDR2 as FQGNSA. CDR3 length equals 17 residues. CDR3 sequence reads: CASSLGGSGRAGYEQYF. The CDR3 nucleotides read TGTGCCAGCAGCTTAGGTGGTAGCGGGAGGGCCGGCTACGAGCAGTACTTC.

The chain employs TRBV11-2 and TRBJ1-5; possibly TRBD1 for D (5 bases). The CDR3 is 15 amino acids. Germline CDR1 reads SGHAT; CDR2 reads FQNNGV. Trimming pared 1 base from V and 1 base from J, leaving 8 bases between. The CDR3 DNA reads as TGTGCCAGCAGCTTAGTCCCAGGGAGCAATCAGCCCCAGCATTTT. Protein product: CASSLVPGSNQPQHF.

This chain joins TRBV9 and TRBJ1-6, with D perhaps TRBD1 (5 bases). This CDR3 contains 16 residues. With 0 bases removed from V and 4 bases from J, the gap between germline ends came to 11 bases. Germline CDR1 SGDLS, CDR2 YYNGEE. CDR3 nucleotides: TGTGCCAGCAGCGTAGGGGGGGAACCTTATAATTCACCCCTCCACTTT. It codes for CASSVGGEPYNSPLHF.

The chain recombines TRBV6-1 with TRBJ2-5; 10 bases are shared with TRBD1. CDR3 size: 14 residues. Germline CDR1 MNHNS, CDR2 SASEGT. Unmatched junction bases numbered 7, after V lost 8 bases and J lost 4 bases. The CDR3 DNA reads TGTGCCAGCGAGACAGGGGGCCGAGGAGAGACCCAGTACTTC. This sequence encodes CASETGGRGETQYF.

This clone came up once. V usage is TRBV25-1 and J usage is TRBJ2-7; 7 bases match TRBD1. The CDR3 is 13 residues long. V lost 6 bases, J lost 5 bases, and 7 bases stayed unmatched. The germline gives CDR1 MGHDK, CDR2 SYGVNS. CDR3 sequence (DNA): TGTGCCAGCAGACAGACAGGGCCACACGAGCAGTACTTC. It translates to CASRQTGPHEQYF.

CDR3 sequence reads: CASSPRSDRGKYEQYF. The CDR3 region has the DNA TGTGCCAGCAGCCCCCGTTCGGACAGGGGAAAATACGAGCAGTACTTC. This chain uses TRBV11-3 with TRBJ2-7; 9 bases align to TRBD1. Per germline, CDR1 SGHNT and CDR2 YENEEA. The CDR3 totals 16 residues. The junction had 12 bases not matched to a gene; V was cut back by 5 bases and J by 4 bases.

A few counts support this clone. Here the CDR3 reads CASSLHGGTGANVLTF. CDR3 bases: TGTGCCAGCAGCCTCCATGGGGGGACCGGGGCCAACGTCCTGACTTTC. The chain combines TRBV7-9 with TRBJ2-6; maybe TRBD2 (6 bases). The CDR3 is 16 residues long. Trimming pared 5 bases from V and 4 bases from J, leaving 15 bases between. Germline lookup yields CDR1 SEHNR and CDR2 FQNEAQ (reference sequence).

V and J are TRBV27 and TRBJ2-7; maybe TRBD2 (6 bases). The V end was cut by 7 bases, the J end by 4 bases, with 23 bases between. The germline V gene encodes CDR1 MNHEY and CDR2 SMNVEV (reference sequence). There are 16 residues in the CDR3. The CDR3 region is CASKPGDGSAIYEQYF. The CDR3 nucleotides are TGTGCCAGCAAGCCGGGGGACGGTTCTGCCATTTACGAGCAGTACTTC.

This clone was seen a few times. CDR3 coding DNA: TGTGCCAGCAGACTCTTGACTAGCGGGGTCCGGGCCGGGGAGCTGTTTTTT. Its protein product is CASRLLTSGVRAGELFF. V and J are TRBV11-3 and TRBJ2-2, with 11 bases matching TRBD2. The CDR3 loop spans 17 amino acids. V lost 6 bases, J lost 6 bases, and 12 bases stayed unmatched. The V gene's germline CDR1 is SGHNT and CDR2 YENEEA.

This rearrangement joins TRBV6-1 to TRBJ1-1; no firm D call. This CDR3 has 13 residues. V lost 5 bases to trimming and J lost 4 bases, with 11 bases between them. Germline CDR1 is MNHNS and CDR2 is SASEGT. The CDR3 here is CASSFQAVTEAFF. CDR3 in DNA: TGTGCCAGCAGTTTTCAGGCCGTCACTGAAGCTTTCTTT.